This T cell receptor (beta chain) was identified during a study of T cells in Graves' hyperthyroidism and ophthalmopathy. The hyperthyroidism was newly diagnosed and had lasted under 2 months; the patients were aged 18 to 65. The study excluded patients with uncontrolled infection, other autoimmune disease, pregnancy or lactation. Trimming removed 4 bases at V and 3 bases at J, with 9 bases between. CDR1 is MNHEY and CDR2 is SVGAGI in the germline V gene. The CDR3 contains 13 residues. This clonotype turned up a few times. What was amplified from RNA transcripts were TCR beta CDR3 regions. With the HTBI primer set, the TCR CDR3 went through a first round of RT-PCR. One entry per CDR3 protein results from TCRdb running MiXCR on the multiplex PCR reads. Of 700,000 to 850,000 distinct CDR3 sequences listed, roughly 32% were seen once; the top ten hold 30% to 40%.

The rearrangement links TRBV6-5 to TRBJ1-2; TRBD1 is a possible D gene (5 bases). The sequencing input was blood. This clonotype was sampled from a woman between 35 and 50 years old with Graves' hyperthyroidism. CDR3 nucleotides: TGTGCCAGCAGTTCCCGACAGTACTATGGCTACACCTTC. This encodes CASSSRQYYGYTF.